This note documents a single T cell receptor beta chain sequence. Researchers grouped second doses given at about 4 or about 12 weeks into one pool. The record originates from a study of T cell responses to AZD1222 COVID-19 vaccine. Repertoires were generated with immunoSEQ multiplex PCR, while TCRdb's copy carries only in-frame clones and drops some. The data contain around 35,000 clones, 86% of them singletons. The CDR3 contains 15 residues. Material: peripheral blood, obtained 28 days after the second AZD1222 dose. This rearrangement joins TRBV21-1 to TRBJ1-2; the DNA was not compared with TRBD1, the D call given in the table. TRBV21-1 is termed a pseudogene. This receptor was obtained from an adult who received the AZD1222 COVID-19 vaccine. CDR3 nucleotide sequence: TGTGCCAGCAGCAAAGATGGCTTCAGGGTGGAATGCTACACCTTC. Translation gives CASSKDGFRVECYTF.